These 12 T cell receptor beta chains were all obtained from the same sample, sequenced in a study of blood T cell repertoires in COVID-19 (dated by TCRdb to about 2020). The receptor library was made with the immunoSEQ multiplex PCR assay. TCRdb limited this immuneACCESS table to in-frame rearrangements with V and J called. A share of clones is missing; checked studies link under half to unresolved V genes, and the rest is unexplained. The sample has roughly 250,000 clones on record, around 90% of them singletons. The leading ten clones occupy about 2.5% of the sample. Sequencing was performed on PBMCs or T cells enriched from blood (not recorded which). The source is a woman aged 40 to 50 with acute COVID-19.

The V and J genes are TRBV19 and TRBJ1-6; weak D call: TRBD1 (6 bases). The CDR3 spans 17 residues. Germline V lookup: CDR1 LNHDA, CDR2 SQIVND (reference sequence). V was pared by 1 base and J by 3 bases, with 13 bases between. In DNA, the CDR3 is TGTGCCAGTAGTATAGGGAACAGGGTCGGCTATAATTCACCCCTCCACTTT. This encodes CASSIGNRVGYNSPLHF. Based on the CDR3 plus reference TRBV19 and TRBJ1-6, the full variable domain is DGGITQSPKYLFRKEGQNVTLSCEQNLNHDAMYWYRQDPGQGLRLIYYSQIVNDFQKGDIAEGYSVSREKKESFPLTVTSAQKNPTAFYLCASSIGNRVGYNSPLHFGNGTRLTVT.

V and J are TRBV24-1 and TRBJ2-3, with 9 positions matching TRBD1. Per germline, CDR1 KGHDR and CDR2 SFDVKD. This CDR3 contains 15 residues. V trimming: 7 bases; J trimming: 1 base; junction bases outside the gene matches: 5. The CDR3 region is CATRGRTGGTDTQYF. CDR3 bases: TGTGCCACCAGGGGACGGACAGGGGGCACAGATACGCAGTATTTT.

The chain joins TRBV24-1 to TRBJ1-5, with D hard to call. Trimming took off 6 bases at V and 4 bases at J, with 6 bases between the two ends. Germline V gene data show CDR1 as KGHDR and CDR2 as SFDVKD. This CDR3 region has 12 residues. CDR3 nucleotide sequence: TGTGCCACCAGTTACGGGAATCAGCCCCAGCATTTT. Translating gives CATSYGNQPQHF.

V is TRBV7-2 and J is TRBJ2-1; TRBD2 aligns across 10 bases. The CDR3 contains 15 residues. The ends lost 2 bases at V and 9 bases at J; junction bases unmatched: 7. Germline V gene data show CDR1 as SGHTA and CDR2 as FQGNSA. The CDR3 nucleotides read TGTGCCAGCAGCTTAACTATAGCGGGAGGATCTGAGCAGTTCTTC. It translates to CASSLTIAGGSEQFF.

CDR3 in amino acids: CASSLDLGPSSGNTIYF. The CDR3 nucleotides are TGCGCCAGCAGCTTGGATCTGGGGCCTAGCTCTGGAAACACCATATATTTT. V and J are TRBV5-1 and TRBJ1-3; tentative D call: TRBD1 (5 bases). The V end was cut by 0 bases, the J end by 0 bases, with 13 bases between. CDR3 length equals 17 residues. The germline CDR1 and CDR2 sequences are SGHRS and YFSETQ.

The rearrangement uses TRBV10-3 and TRBJ1-1; a possible D gene is TRBD1 (6 bases). Germline lookup yields CDR1 ENHRY and CDR2 SYGVKD. The CDR3 runs to 12 residues. V was trimmed by 6 bases and J by 4 bases, leaving 9 bases between them. CDR3 nucleotides: TGTGCCATCAGAACAGGGTCCACTGAAGCTTTCTTT. Translation: CAIRTGSTEAFF.

The chain uses TRBV25-1 and TRBJ1-2; 8 bases line up with TRBD1. This CDR3 spans 15 amino acids. The germline gives CDR1 MGHDK, CDR2 SYGVNS. V gave up 0 bases and J gave up 8 bases; unmatched junction bases: 8. CDR3 sequence: CASSEYVIGTGGYTF. CDR3 sequence (DNA): TGTGCCAGCAGTGAATATGTTATTGGGACAGGAGGCTACACCTTC.

This chain links TRBV10-2 with TRBJ2-3; tentative D call: TRBD2 (5 bases). This CDR3 contains 14 residues. The germline V and J ends were trimmed by 6 bases and 6 bases, with 16 bases remaining between them. Germline CDR1 is WSHSY and CDR2 is SAAADI. CDR3: CASRPPGSPDTQYF. CDR3 nucleotide sequence: TGCGCCAGCAGACCCCCGGGGTCCCCGGATACGCAGTATTTT.

The rearrangement joins TRBV7-9 to TRBJ2-7, with TRBD2 matching 7 bases. The CDR3 sequence is 15 residues long. V dropped 3 bases and J dropped 1; count of bases not matched to a gene: 6. Germline V gene lookup returns CDR1 SEHNR and CDR2 FQNEAQ (reference sequence). CDR3: CASSFGLAESYEQYF. The DNA for the CDR3 is TGTGCCAGCAGCTTTGGTCTAGCGGAGTCCTACGAGCAGTACTTC.

The chain recombines TRBV6-5 with TRBJ2-1; D is unclear. V was cut by 6 bases and J by 3 bases, with 12 bases left in between. CDR3 length equals 14 residues. Germline CDR1 is MNHEY and CDR2 is SVGAGI. The CDR3 DNA follows: TGTGCCAGCAGCCCGACAAGCCGCTACAATGAGCAGTTCTTC. This sequence encodes CASSPTSRYNEQFF.

The chain combines TRBV24-1 with TRBJ2-1; TRBD2 matches at 11 bases. Germline V CDR1 and CDR2: KGHDR, SFDVKD. The CDR3 is 18 amino acids. V was clipped by 1 base and J by 6 bases; unmatched bases: 10. CDR3 amino acids: CATSDFGLSGRAGNEQFF. The CDR3 DNA follows: TGTGCCACCAGTGATTTTGGCCTTAGCGGGAGGGCGGGCAATGAGCAGTTCTTC.

The J gene is TRBJ1-2, the V gene TRBV7-2, with D maybe TRBD1 (6 bases). The germline gives CDR1 SGHTA, CDR2 FQGNSA. V lost 11 bases and J lost 5, with 18 bases in between. The CDR3 length is 13 residues. CDR3 protein: CAGDTGKGYGYTF. CDR3 coding DNA: TGTGCCGGCGACACAGGGAAGGGGTATGGCTACACCTTC.